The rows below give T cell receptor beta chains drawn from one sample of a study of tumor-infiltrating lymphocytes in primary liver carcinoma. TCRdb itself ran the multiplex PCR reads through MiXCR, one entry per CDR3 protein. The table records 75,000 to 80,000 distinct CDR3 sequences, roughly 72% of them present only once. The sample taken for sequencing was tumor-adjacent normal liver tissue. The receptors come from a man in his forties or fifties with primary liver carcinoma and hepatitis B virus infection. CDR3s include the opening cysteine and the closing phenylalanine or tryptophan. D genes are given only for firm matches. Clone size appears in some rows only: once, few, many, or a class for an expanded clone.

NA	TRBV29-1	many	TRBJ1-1	TGCAGCGTCGTGGGGACCTCGAGAAGGACTGGAGCTTTCTTT	CSVVGTSRRTGAFF
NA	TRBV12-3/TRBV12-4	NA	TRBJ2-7	TGTGTCAACAGTCTTTTACAGGGTTACGAGCAGTACTTC	CVNSLLQGYEQYF
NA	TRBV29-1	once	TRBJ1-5	TGCAGCGTTGAGGGGGGCAGCCGTTTTAGTTTGGGCTACGACAAGAGCAATCAGCCCCAGCATTTT	CSVEGGSRFSLGYDKSNQPQHF
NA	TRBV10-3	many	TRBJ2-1	TGTGCCATCAGTGAGGCCCAGGGGGGATACAATGAGCAGTTCTTC	CAISEAQGGYNEQFF
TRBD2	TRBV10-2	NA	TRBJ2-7	TGCGCCAGCAGCTCCCCAGGACTAGCGGGAGAGGGTTACGAGCAGTACTTC	CASSSPGLAGEGYEQYF
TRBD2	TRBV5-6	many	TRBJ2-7	TGTGCCAGCTGGACTAGCGGGAATCCATACGAGCAGTACTTC	CASWTSGNPYEQYF
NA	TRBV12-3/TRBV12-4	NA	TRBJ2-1	TGTGCCAGTAGTTCTCGGTCAGGAGTCTCCTACAATGAGCAGTTCTTC	CASSSRSGVSYNEQFF
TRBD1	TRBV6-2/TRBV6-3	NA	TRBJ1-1	TGTGCCAGCAGTTGGACAGGGAACAACACTGAAGCTTTCTTT	CASSWTGNNTEAFF
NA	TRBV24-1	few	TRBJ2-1	TGTGCCACCAGTGGTTTCAACAAGCCCGCTAATGAGCAGTTCTTC	CATSGFNKPANEQFF
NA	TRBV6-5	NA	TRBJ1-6	TGTGCCAGCAGAACGACGGCCCGAAGTTCGCCCCTCCACTTT	CASRTTARSSPLHF
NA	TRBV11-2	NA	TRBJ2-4	TGTGCCAGCACCCCAAATGGGGCTTTCACGGTGGCCAAAAACATTCAGTACTTC	CASTPNGAFTVAKNIQYF
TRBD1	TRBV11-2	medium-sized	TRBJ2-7	TGTGCCAGCAGCTTCATACAGGGGGCCATACATAACGAGCAGTACTTC	CASSFIQGAIHNEQYF
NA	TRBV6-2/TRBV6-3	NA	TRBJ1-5	TGTACCAGCAGTTCCAGGTTAGGGGTCAATCGGCCCCAGCATTTT	CTSSSRLGVNRPQHF
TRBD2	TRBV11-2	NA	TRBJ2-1	TGTACCGGTAGCTTAGAGCTCCTAGCGGGAATGAATGAACAGTTCTTC	CTGSLELLAGMNEQFF
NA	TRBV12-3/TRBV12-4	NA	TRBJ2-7	TGTGTCAGCTCCCTCGGCGCAGAGCAATACTTC	CVSSLGAEQYF
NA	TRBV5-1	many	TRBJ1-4	TGCGCCAGCAGCTTGTATCCAGGACTTAATGAAAAACTGTTTTTT	CASSLYPGLNEKLFF
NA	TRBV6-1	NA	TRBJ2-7	TGTGCTTGGGCTCCAAACTGGAGGTACGAGCAGTACTTC	CAWAPNWRYEQYF
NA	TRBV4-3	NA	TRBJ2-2	TGCACCAGCAGCCAAGATCAGGGACATTCAAACGGGGAGCTGTTTTTT	CTSSQDQGHSNGELFF
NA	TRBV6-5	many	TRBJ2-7	TGTGCCAGCAGTGACGAGTACGAGCAGTACTTC	CASSDEYEQYF
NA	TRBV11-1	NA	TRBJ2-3	TGTGCCAGCAGCTCTGGGGGAAGCTCTGTTGGAGCCCGTACAGATATGCAGTATTTT	CASSSGGSSVGARTDMQYF
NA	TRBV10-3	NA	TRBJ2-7	TGTGCCATCGGCAGGATTCGGAGCTCCTACGAGCAATACTTC	CAIGRIRSSYEQYF
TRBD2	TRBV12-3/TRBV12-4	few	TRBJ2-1	TGTGCCAGCAGTTTTCGGACTAGCGGGAGGGTCTATGAGCAGTTCTTC	CASSFRTSGRVYEQFF
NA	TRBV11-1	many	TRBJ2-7	TGTGCCAGCAGGGAAGACAGTGGGGACGAGCAGTACTTC	CASREDSGDEQYF
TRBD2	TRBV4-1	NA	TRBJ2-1	TGCGCCAGTAGCCAAATCGACACTAGCGGGAGCTACAATGATCAGTTCTTC	CASSQIDTSGSYNDQFF
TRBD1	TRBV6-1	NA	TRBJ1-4	TGTGCCAGCAGTGTACAGGGGGTAACTGATGAGAAACTGTTTTTT	CASSVQGVTDEKLFF
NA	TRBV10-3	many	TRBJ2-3	TGTGCCATCAGATCCGGGACCGGCACAGATACGCAGTATTTT	CAIRSGTGTDTQYF
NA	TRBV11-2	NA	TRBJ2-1	TGTGCCAGCAGCTTAGACAGGAGGCAGTCCTTC	CASSLDRRQSF
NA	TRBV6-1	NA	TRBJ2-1	TGTGCTAACAGTGAATGGTGGCAGGGGACCTACAATGAGCAGTCCTTC	CANSEWWQGTYNEQSF
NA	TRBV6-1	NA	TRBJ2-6	TGTGCCAGCAATAACTCTGGGGCCAACGTCCTGACATTC	CASNNSGANVLTF